Included here is one T cell receptor beta chain sequence, with context. Per the authors' pipeline: Using reference gene primer amplification, nucleated cell counts were estimated. The repertoire was sequenced with immunoSEQ multiplex PCR; TCRdb's copy has only in-frame clones and lacks some. The DNA was the basis for D and trimming; V, J and clone size are from that table. The sample yields about 98,000 clones, approximately 92% seen once. Looked up from germline, CDR1 is MNHEY and CDR2 is SMNVEV (reference sequence). V shed 4 bases and J shed 9 bases, with 15 bases lying between them. The length of the CDR3 is 13 residues. The data originate from a study of blood T cell repertoires in COVID-19.

Input material: peripheral blood. This chain joins TRBV27 and TRBJ1-1; D possibly corresponds to TRBD1 (6 bases). This clonotype was obtained from a young man with acute or convalescent COVID-19. The CDR3 sequence is CASSSPPTGKAFF. DNA of the CDR3: TGTGCCAGCAGTTCCCCACCGACAGGAAAAGCTTTCTTT.